This T cell receptor beta chain came from a study of OX40 agonist ivuxolimab in advanced cancers. TCRdb's copy holds only in-frame clones and misses some; the assay was immunoSEQ multiplex PCR. Of approximately 70,000 clones in the sample, around 87% were seen once. The specimen was CD4+ or CD8+ T cells sorted from blood, collected in a trial of the OX40 agonist ivuxolimab. This receptor was taken from an adult with an advanced solid tumor such as melanoma, head and neck, liver or kidney cancer.

CDR3 sequence: CASSSSRIFHNEQFF. CDR3 sequence (DNA): TGCGCCAGCAGCTCGTCTAGAATATTCCACAATGAGCAGTTCTTC. This rearrangement joins TRBV5-1 to TRBJ2-1; D not resolved. The germline gives CDR1 SGHRS, CDR2 YFSETQ. With 3 bases removed from V and 5 bases from J, the gap between germline ends came to 15 bases. The CDR3 covers 15 residues.